The following is a T cell receptor beta chain sequence with its context. The antigen remains unidentified. This entry comes from a study of T cell responses to AZD1222 COVID-19 vaccine. Overall study findings and caveats: Donors were mostly white British, more females; clonal diversity possibly underestimated. Just a handful of people given AZD1222 tested seropositive at baseline. Repertoires were obtained only post-peak T cell response.

Here immunoSEQ multiplex PCR was the method, and the copy in TCRdb shows in-frame clones only, minus some. Here the sample spans approximately 80,000 clones, 80% to 90% being singletons. Between the trimmed V and J ends, which lost 4 bases and 2 bases, there was a span of 7 bases. CDR3 length: 13 residues. CDR1 is SGHRS, CDR2 YFSETQ, per germline. Second doses at about 4 or about 12 weeks were pooled. The TCR comes from an adult who received the AZD1222 COVID-19 vaccine. Sequencing was performed on peripheral blood, taken 28 days after the second AZD1222 dose. This rearrangement joins TRBV5-1 to TRBJ2-1; D is uncertain. CDR3 bases: TGCGCCAGCAGCCCGCCTACCTACAATGAGCAGTTCTTC. Translating gives CASSPPTYNEQFF.